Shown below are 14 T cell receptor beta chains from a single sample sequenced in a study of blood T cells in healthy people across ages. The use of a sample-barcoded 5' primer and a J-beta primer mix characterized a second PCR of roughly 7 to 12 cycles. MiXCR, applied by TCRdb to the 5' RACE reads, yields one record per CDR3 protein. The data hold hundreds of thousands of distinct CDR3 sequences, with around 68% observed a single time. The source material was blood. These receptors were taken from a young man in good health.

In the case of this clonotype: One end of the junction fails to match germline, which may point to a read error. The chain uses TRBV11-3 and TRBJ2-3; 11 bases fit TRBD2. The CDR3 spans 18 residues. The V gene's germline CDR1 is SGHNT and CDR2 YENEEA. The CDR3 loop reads CAGSSPIAGGRVSDTQYF. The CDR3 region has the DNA TGTGCCGGCAGCTCTCCCATAGCGGGGGGGCGAGTTTCGGATACGCAGTATTTT.

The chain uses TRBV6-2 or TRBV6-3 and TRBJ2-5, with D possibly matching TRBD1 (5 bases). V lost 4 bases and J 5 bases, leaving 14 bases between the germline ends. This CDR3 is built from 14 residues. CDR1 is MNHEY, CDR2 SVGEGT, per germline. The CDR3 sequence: CASSSGQARETQYF. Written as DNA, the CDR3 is TGTGCCAGCAGTTCTGGACAAGCCAGGGAGACCCAGTACTTC.

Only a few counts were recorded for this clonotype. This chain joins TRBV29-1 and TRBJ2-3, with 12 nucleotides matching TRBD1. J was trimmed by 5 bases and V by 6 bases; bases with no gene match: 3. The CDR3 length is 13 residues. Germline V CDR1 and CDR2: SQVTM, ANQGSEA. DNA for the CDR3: TGCAGCGTCGGGGACAGGGGGCAAGATACGCAGTATTTT. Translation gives CSVGDRGQDTQYF.

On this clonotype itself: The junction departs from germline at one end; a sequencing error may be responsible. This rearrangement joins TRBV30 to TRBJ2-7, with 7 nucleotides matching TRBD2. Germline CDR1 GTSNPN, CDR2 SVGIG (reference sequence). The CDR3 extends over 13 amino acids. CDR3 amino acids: CAGRVASSYEQYF. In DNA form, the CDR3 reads TGTGCCGGGAGGGTAGCCAGCTCCTACGAGCAGTACTTC.

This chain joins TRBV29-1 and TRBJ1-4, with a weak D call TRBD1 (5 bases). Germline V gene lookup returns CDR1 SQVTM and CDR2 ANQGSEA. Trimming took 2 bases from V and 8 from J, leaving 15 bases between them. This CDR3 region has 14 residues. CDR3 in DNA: TGCAGCGTTGAAAAAGGAAGGGCAGGGGAAAAACTGTTTTTT. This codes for CSVEKGRAGEKLFF.

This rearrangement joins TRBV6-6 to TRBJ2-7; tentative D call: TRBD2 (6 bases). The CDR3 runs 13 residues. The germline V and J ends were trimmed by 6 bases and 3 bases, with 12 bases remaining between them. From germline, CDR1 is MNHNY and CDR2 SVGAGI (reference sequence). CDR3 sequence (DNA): TGTGCCAGCAGAGAACTCGGGGGCTACGAGCAGTACTTC. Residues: CASRELGGYEQYF.

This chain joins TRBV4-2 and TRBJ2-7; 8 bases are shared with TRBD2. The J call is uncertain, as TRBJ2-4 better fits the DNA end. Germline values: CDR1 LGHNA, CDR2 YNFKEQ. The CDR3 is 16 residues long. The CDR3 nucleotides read TGTGCCAGCAGCCAAGAACTAACGGGGGGGCAAGGCATTCAGTACTTC. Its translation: CASSQELTGGQGIQYF.

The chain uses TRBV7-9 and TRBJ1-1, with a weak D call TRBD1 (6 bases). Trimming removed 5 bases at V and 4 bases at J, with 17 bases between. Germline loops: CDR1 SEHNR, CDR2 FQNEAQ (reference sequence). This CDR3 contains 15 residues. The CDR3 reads CASSTGQSPSTEAFF. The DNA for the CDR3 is TGTGCCAGCAGCACAGGACAGTCTCCTTCCACTGAAGCTTTCTTT.

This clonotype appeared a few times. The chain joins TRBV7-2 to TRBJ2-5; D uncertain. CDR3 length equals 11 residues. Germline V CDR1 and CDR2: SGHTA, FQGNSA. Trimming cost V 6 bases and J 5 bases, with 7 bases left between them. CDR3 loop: CASSQTETQYF. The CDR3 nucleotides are TGTGCCAGCAGTCAGACGGAGACCCAGTACTTC.

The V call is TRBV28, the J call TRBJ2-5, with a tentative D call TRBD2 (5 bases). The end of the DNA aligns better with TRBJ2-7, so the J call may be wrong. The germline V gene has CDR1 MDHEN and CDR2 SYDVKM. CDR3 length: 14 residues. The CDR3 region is CAASERVRVHEQYF. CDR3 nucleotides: TGTGCCGCCAGCGAAAGGGTGCGGGTCCACGAGCAGTACTTC.

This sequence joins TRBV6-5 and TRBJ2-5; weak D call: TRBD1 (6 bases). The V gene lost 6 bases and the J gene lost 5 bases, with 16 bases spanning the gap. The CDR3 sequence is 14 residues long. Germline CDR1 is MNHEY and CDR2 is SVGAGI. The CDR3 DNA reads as TGTGCCAGCAGCCACCTAGGGGGTTCGGAGACCCAGTACTTC. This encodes CASSHLGGSETQYF.

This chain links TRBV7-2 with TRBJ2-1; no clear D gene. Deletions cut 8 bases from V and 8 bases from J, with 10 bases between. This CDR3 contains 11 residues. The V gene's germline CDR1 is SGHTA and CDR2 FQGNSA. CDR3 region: CASAALDEQFF. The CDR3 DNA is TGTGCCAGCGCTGCCCTCGATGAGCAGTTCTTC.

CDR3 sequence reads: CASSQVGTGGTDTQYF. In DNA form, the CDR3 reads TGTGCCAGCAGCCAAGTTGGGACAGGGGGCACAGATACGCAGTATTTT. V and J are TRBV4-2 and TRBJ2-3; 10 nucleotides line up with TRBD1. The germline V gene has CDR1 LGHNA and CDR2 YNFKEQ. J lost 1 base, V lost 1 base, and 2 bases had no gene match. The CDR3 covers 16 residues.

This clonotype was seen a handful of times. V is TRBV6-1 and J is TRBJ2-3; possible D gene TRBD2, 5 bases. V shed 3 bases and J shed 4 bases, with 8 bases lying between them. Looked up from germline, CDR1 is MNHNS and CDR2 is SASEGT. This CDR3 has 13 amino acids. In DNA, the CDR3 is TGTGCCAGCAGTGATTCGGAGGCAGATACGCAGTATTTT. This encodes CASSDSEADTQYF.